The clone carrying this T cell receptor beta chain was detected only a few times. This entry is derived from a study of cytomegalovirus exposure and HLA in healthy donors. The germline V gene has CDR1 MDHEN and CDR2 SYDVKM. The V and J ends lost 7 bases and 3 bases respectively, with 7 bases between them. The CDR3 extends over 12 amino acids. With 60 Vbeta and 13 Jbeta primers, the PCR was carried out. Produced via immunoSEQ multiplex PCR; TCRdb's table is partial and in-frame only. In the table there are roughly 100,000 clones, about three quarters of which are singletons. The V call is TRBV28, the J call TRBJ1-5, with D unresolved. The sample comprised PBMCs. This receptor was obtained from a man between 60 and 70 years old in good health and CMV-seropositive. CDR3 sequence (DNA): TGTGCCAGCAACAGCAACAATCAGCCCCAGCATTTT. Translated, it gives CASNSNNQPQHF.